The text below deals with one T cell receptor (beta chain). The input was 450 to 500 ng total RNA; TCR beta cDNA was made from it with a constant-region primer. Three nested multiplex PCR rounds, a slightly modified ARM-PCR, produced the libraries for TCR beta. It was with TRBV1-TRBV30 forward primers and a C-beta reverse primer that the first two PCR rounds were run, at about 9 cycles each. Each CDR3 protein is one row after TCRdb ran MiXCR on the multiplex PCR reads. This table has approximately 100,000 distinct CDR3 sequences, 65% to 75% appearing once. V lost 4 bases and J 4 bases, leaving 12 bases between the germline ends. From germline, CDR1 is SGDLS and CDR2 YYNGEE. The CDR3 extends over 14 amino acids. The data are from a study of tumor-infiltrating lymphocytes in primary liver carcinoma. Scientists recovered RNA and DNA together from approximately 20-30 mg of unsorted bulk tissue.

The chain carries TRBV9 and TRBJ1-3; D perhaps matches TRBD1 (5 bases). The sample was liver tumor tissue from sampling region 2. Subset reported: tumor region T2, inferior pole. This TCR came from a woman aged 55-69 years with primary liver carcinoma and hepatitis B virus infection. CDR3 coding DNA: TGTGCCAGCAGCATGACAGTCTCCGGAAACACCATATATTTT. Translated: CASSMTVSGNTIYF.